The 11 T cell receptor beta chains in this list originate from one sample, sequenced in a study of PD-L1 blockade in urothelial cancer. The method was immunoSEQ multiplex PCR; TCRdb's version includes in-frame clones alone and lacks a portion of them. The sample holds about 32,000 clones; about 87% are singletons and the top ten take around 3.6%. The material sequenced was PBMCs, taken around atezolizumab (anti-PD-L1) treatment. These TCRs come from a middle-aged man with urothelial cancer.

The CDR3 DNA is TGTGCCAGTAGTCCCAGGGAGGGGTTCGCCGGGGAGCTGTTTTTT. Its protein is CASSPREGFAGELFF. The chain combines TRBV19 with TRBJ2-2, with 7 bases fitting TRBD2. The length of the CDR3 is 15 residues. Germline CDR1 LNHDA, CDR2 SQIVND (reference sequence). V was pared by 5 bases and J by 6 bases, with 9 bases of the junction left unmatched.

The chain joins TRBV30 to TRBJ1-4; tentative D call: TRBD1 (6 bases). The CDR3 sequence is 14 residues long. Per germline, CDR1 GTSNPN and CDR2 SVGIG (reference sequence). V lost 0 bases, J lost 4 bases, and 9 bases lay in between. The CDR3 reads CAWSVQGINEKLFF. The CDR3 region has the DNA TGTGCCTGGAGTGTTCAGGGGATTAATGAAAAACTGTTTTTT.

V usage is TRBV9 and J usage is TRBJ2-1; 10 bases match TRBD2. The germline CDR1 and CDR2 sequences are SGDLS and YYNGEE. V gave up 4 bases and J gave up 7 bases; unmatched junction bases: 11. There are 16 residues in the CDR3. This CDR3 reads CASSPTPSGSLNEQFF. The CDR3 bases are TGTGCCAGCAGCCCTACTCCTAGCGGGAGTTTGAATGAGCAGTTCTTC.

This clone has just one count. J is TRBJ2-5 and V is TRBV20-1; a weak D match, TRBD1 (6 bases). This CDR3 has 11 amino acids. Germline CDR1 and CDR2: DFQATT and SNEGSKA (reference sequence). V was shortened by 5 bases and J by 4 bases, with 8 bases between the two germline ends. The CDR3 DNA follows: TGCAGTGCTCAGACAGGAGAGACCCAGTACTTC. Protein: CSAQTGETQYF.

The genes are TRBV11-2 and TRBJ2-1; 16 positions match TRBD2. Germline-derived CDR1 and CDR2 are SGHAT and FQNNGV. Trimming cost V 4 bases and J 10 bases; bases outside gene matches: 10. The CDR3 length is 17 residues. The chain's CDR3 is CASSSPGLAGGGREQFF. The DNA of the CDR3 is TGTGCCAGCAGCTCTCCGGGACTAGCGGGAGGGGGTCGGGAGCAGTTCTTC. Full variable domain (rest looked up from reference TRBV11-2 and TRBJ2-1): EAGVAQSPRYKIIEKRQSVAFWCNPISGHATLYWYQQILGQGPKLLIQFQNNGVVDDSQLPKDRFSAERLKGVDSTLKIQPAKLEDSAVYLCASSSPGLAGGGREQFFGPGTRLTVL.

The V call is TRBV5-4, the J call TRBJ2-1; TRBD2 agrees at 16 bases. The CDR3 is 18 residues long. In germline, CDR1 is SGHNT, CDR2 YYREEE (reference sequence). The junction had 9 bases not matched to a gene; V was cut back by 2 bases and J by 7 bases. The CDR3 DNA follows: TGTGCCAGCAGCTTCGGGACTAGCGGGAGGGCGTCCGTGAATGAGCAGTTCTTC. It translates to CASSFGTSGRASVNEQFF.

The chain recombines TRBV4-3 with TRBJ2-7; 11 positions match TRBD2. The junction had 9 bases not matched to a gene; V was cut back by 0 bases and J by 2 bases. This CDR3 is built from 18 residues. In germline, CDR1 is LGHNA, CDR2 YSLEER. In DNA form, the CDR3 reads TGCGCCAGCAGCCAAGATGTTACGGGACTAGCGGTAACCTACGAGCAGTACTTC. This sequence encodes CASSQDVTGLAVTYEQYF.

The chain carries TRBV27 and TRBJ2-7, with 7 bases that match TRBD2. The CDR3 extends over 14 amino acids. V shed 4 bases, J shed 2 bases, and the junction held 5 bases outside the gene matches. Germline V gene data show CDR1 as MNHEY and CDR2 as SMNVEV (reference sequence). The DNA of the CDR3 is TGTGCCAGCAGTTCGTCTAGCGGCCCCTACGAGCAGTACTTC. Its protein product is CASSSSSGPYEQYF.

The V call is TRBV11-2, the J call TRBJ2-6; 10 bases match TRBD2. The CDR3 length is 16 residues. V lost 5 bases to trimming and J lost 4 bases; unmatched junction nucleotides: 5. Germline V gene data show CDR1 as SGHAT and CDR2 as FQNNGV. In DNA form, the CDR3 reads TGTGCCAGCAGCCCCCTAGCGGGAGCCGGGGCCAACGTCCTGACTTTC. Its protein product is CASSPLAGAGANVLTF. Complete variable domain (other parts from reference TRBV11-2 and TRBJ2-6): EAGVAQSPRYKIIEKRQSVAFWCNPISGHATLYWYQQILGQGPKLLIQFQNNGVVDDSQLPKDRFSAERLKGVDSTLKIQPAKLEDSAVYLCASSPLAGAGANVLTFGAGSRLTVL.

The V gene is TRBV4-3, the J gene TRBJ2-3; TRBD2 is a possible D gene (5 bases). The germline gives CDR1 LGHNA, CDR2 YSLEER. The CDR3 covers 14 residues. The V gene lost 2 bases and the J gene lost 3 bases, with 9 bases spanning the gap. DNA of the CDR3: TGCGCCAGCAGCCAACCTACTAGTACAGATACGCAGTATTTT. It translates to CASSQPTSTDTQYF.

The sample holds one count of this clone. V gene TRBV28 combines with J gene TRBJ2-1; D unclear. CDR3 length equals 15 residues. Germline-derived CDR1 and CDR2 are MDHEN and SYDVKM. V was pared by 6 bases and J by 0 bases, with 12 bases between. This CDR3 reads CASRPTLISYNEQFF. In DNA form, the CDR3 reads TGTGCCAGCAGACCTACACTAATCTCCTACAATGAGCAGTTCTTC.